The TCR beta chain described here comes from a study of OX40 agonist ivuxolimab in advanced cancers. In the study overall: The treatment was a fully human IgG2 OX40 agonist, ivuxolimab. Three patients had partial responses: one hepatocellular carcinoma, two cutaneous melanoma.

The CDR3 totals 14 residues. The germline CDR1 and CDR2 sequences are SSHAT and FNYEAQ (reference sequence). V gave up 1 base and J gave up 6 bases; unmatched junction bases: 5. As concerns this clone: The antigen remains undetermined.

TCRdb's table, derived via immunoSEQ multiplex PCR, lists solely in-frame clones and lacks some. The sample includes about 80,000 clones, 85% to 95% of them seen just once. General study findings and limits: The mean number of expanded clones was higher in CD8+ T cells than in CD4+. No antigen was identified for the clonally expanded peripheral T cells.

The source material was CD4+ or CD8+ T cells sorted from blood, sampled in a trial of the OX40 agonist ivuxolimab. This TCR came from an adult with an advanced solid tumor such as melanoma, head and neck, liver or kidney cancer. The V gene is TRBV7-7, the J gene TRBJ2-5; 7 bases fit TRBD1. The CDR3 sequence is CASSLGLRGQTQYF. The CDR3 nucleotides read TGTGCCAGCAGCTTAGGGCTGAGGGGGCAGACCCAGTACTTC.